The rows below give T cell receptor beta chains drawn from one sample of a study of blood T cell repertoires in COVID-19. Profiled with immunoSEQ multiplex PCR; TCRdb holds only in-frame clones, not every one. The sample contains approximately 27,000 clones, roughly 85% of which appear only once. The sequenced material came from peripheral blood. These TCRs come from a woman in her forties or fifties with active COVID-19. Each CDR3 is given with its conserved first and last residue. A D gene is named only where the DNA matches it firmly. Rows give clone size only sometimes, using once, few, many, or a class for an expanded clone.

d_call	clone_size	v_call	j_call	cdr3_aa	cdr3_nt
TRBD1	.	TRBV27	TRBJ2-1	CASSHGTGSYNEQFF	TGTGCCAGCAGTCACGGGACAGGCTCCTACAATGAGCAGTTCTTC
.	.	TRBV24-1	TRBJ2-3	CATSDPSVQRRDTQYF	TGTGCCACCAGTGATCCAAGCGTCCAGCGGAGAGATACGCAGTATTTT
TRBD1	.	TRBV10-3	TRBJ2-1	CAITGGSYNEQFF	TGTGCCATCACAGGGGGATCCTACAATGAGCAGTTCTTC
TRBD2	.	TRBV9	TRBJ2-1	CASSPGLAGGLSNEQFF	TGTGCCAGCAGCCCCGGACTAGCGGGAGGGCTTAGCAATGAGCAGTTCTTC
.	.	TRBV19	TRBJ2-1	CASSWASTEQFF	TGTGCCAGTAGCTGGGCAAGCACCGAGCAGTTCTTC
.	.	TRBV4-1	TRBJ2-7	CASSQSAEGEQYF	TGCGCCAGCAGCCAAAGCGCGGAGGGTGAGCAGTACTTC
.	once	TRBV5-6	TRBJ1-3	CASSLSGTRLGNTIYF	TGTGCCAGCAGCTTGAGCGGCACCAGACTTGGAAACACCATATATTTT
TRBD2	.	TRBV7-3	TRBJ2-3	CASSLSGGRAPDTQYF	TGTGCCAGCAGCTTATCGGGCGGGAGGGCTCCAGATACGCAGTATTTT
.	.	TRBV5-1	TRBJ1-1	CASSSLPLRDNTEAFF	TGCGCCAGCAGCTCGTTACCCCTCAGGGATAACACTGAAGCTTTCTTT
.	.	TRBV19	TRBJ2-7	CASSIVAGTVTDEQYF	TGTGCCAGTAGTATTGTTGCAGGTACAGTCACCGACGAGCAGTACTTC
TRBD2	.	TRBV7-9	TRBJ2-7	CASSLTSGNYEQYF	TGTGCCAGCAGCTTGACTAGCGGGAACTACGAGCAGTACTTC
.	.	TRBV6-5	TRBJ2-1	CASQAVRDSYNEQFF	TGTGCCAGCCAGGCCGTTCGGGACTCCTACAATGAGCAGTTCTTC
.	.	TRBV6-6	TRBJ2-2	CASSPLGARGTGELFF	TGTGCCAGCAGTCCCCTAGGGGCCAGGGGCACCGGGGAGCTGTTTTTT
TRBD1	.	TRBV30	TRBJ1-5	CAWSTGVSQPQHF	TGTGCCTGGAGTACAGGGGTCAGTCAGCCCCAGCATTTT
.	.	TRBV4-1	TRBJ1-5	CASSQGRRGYQPQHF	TGCGCCAGCAGCCAAGGCCGCAGGGGTTATCAGCCCCAGCATTTT
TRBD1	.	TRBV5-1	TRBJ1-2	CASSHLTGGNNGYTF	TGCGCCAGCAGCCACCTGACAGGGGGAAATAATGGCTACACCTTC
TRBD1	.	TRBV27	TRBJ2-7	CASSADRATYEQYF	TGTGCCAGCAGTGCTGACAGGGCAACCTACGAGCAGTACTTC
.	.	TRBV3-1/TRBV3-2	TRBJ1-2	CASGTRAAYGYTF	TGTGCCAGCGGGACACGGGCTGCCTATGGCTACACCTTC
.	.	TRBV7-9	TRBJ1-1	CASTGPGHNTEAFF	TGTGCCAGCACAGGACCGGGACATAACACTGAAGCTTTCTTT
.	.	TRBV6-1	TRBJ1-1	CASSSQGTSDTEAFF	TGTGCCAGCAGTTCCCAGGGAACGAGCGACACTGAAGCTTTCTTT
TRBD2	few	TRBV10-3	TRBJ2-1	CAISRGSGVNEQFF	TGTGCCATCAGTCGCGGGAGCGGGGTCAATGAGCAGTTCTTC
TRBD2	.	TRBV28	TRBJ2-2	CASSLGTSGVNTGELFF	TGTGCCAGCAGCCTCGGGACTAGCGGGGTCAACACCGGGGAGCTGTTTTTT
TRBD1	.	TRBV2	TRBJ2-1	CASGGQGGSYNEQFF	TGTGCCAGCGGTGGACAGGGTGGTTCCTACAATGAGCAGTTCTTC
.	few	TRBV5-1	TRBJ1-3	CASSSQGSGNTIYF	TGCGCCAGCAGCTCACAGGGCTCTGGAAACACCATATATTTT
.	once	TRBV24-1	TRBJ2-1	CATSASGGRTDSSYNEQFF	TGTGCCACCAGTGCCTCAGGGGGGAGGACAGACAGCTCCTACAATGAGCAGTTCTTC
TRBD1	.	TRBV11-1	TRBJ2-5	CASSLGQGYEETQYF	TGTGCCAGCAGCCTCGGACAGGGGTACGAGGAGACCCAGTACTTC
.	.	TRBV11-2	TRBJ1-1	CASSHYTTTEAFF	TGTGCCAGCAGCCATTACACTACGACTGAAGCTTTCTTT
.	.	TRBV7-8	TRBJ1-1	CASSLASRGTEAFF	TGTGCCAGCAGCTTAGCTAGCAGGGGCACTGAAGCTTTCTTT